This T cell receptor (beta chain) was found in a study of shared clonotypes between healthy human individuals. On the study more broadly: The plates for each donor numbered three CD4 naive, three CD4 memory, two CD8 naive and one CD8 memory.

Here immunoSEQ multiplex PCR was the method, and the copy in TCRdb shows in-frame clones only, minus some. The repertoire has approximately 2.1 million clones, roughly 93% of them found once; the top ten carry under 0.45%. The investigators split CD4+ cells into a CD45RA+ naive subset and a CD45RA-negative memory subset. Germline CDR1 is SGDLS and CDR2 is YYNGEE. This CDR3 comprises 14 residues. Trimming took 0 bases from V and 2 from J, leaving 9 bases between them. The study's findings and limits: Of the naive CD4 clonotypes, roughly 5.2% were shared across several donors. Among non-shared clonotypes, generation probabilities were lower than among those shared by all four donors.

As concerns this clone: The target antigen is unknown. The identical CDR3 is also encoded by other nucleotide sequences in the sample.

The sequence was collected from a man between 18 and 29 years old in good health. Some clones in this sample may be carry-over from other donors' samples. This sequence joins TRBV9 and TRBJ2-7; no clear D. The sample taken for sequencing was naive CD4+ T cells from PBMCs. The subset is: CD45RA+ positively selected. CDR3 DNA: TGTGCCAGCAGCGTAGGAGGACCGACCTACGAGCAGTACTTC. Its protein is CASSVGGPTYEQYF.